This record covers a single TCR beta chain. These data belong to a study of shared clonotypes between healthy human individuals. Authors' methods: As immunoSEQ supplied junction-only sequences (without quality scores), filtering differed. Clones were sequenced by immunoSEQ multiplex PCR, and TCRdb holds only the in-frame ones, with some missing. That table furnishes V, J and clone size, whereas the DNA furnished D and trimming. The sample has over a million clones, 70% to 80% seen once. CDR1 and CDR2 (germline): MNHNY, SVGAGI (reference sequence). This CDR3 is 16 amino acids long. The germline V and J ends were trimmed by 5 bases and 0 bases, with 14 bases remaining between them.

This clonotype originated in a man aged 18 to 29 in good health. Some clones in this sample may be carry-over from other donors' samples. The gene calls are TRBV6-6 and TRBJ1-3; a weak D match, TRBD1 (5 bases). Material for sequencing was memory CD4+ T cells from PBMCs. Subset here: CD45RA-negative fraction. The DNA for the CDR3 is TGTGCCAGCAGTACTTGGGACCGCGGCTCTGGAAACACCATATATTTT. Its protein is CASSTWDRGSGNTIYF.